Presented here are 3 T cell receptor beta chains from one specimen sequenced in a study of cytomegalovirus exposure and HLA in healthy donors. PCR primers comprised 60 Vbeta and 13 Jbeta primers. Method: immunoSEQ multiplex PCR; TCRdb's copy keeps in-frame clones and lacks some. The sample shows 100,000 to 150,000 clones, more than 65% of them seen only once. Specimen: PBMCs. Receptors originate from a male donor in good health and CMV-seropositive.

The chain links TRBV21-1 to TRBJ1-6. TRBV21-1 is classified as a pseudogene. The CDR3 sequence is 15 residues long. Here the CDR3 reads CASGPRGGEYSPLHF. As DNA, the CDR3 is TGTGCCAGCGGACCTCGCGGGGGGGAATATTCACCCCTCCACTTT.

This clone was detected only once. V is TRBV5-4 and J is TRBJ2-7, with D maybe TRBD1 (7 bases). Trimming removed 0 bases at V and 3 bases at J, with 16 bases between. CDR3 length: 16 amino acids. Germline lookup yields CDR1 SGHNT and CDR2 YYREEE (reference sequence). The CDR3 region has the DNA TGTGCCAGCAGCTTGGGAAATTCAGGGGGGTACTACGAGCAGTACTTC. The encoded protein is CASSLGNSGGYYEQYF.

V is TRBV2 and J is TRBJ2-6, with TRBD1 matching 8 bases. The CDR3 has 16 residues. Trimming at V came to 6 bases and at J to 3 bases, leaving 7 bases not matched to a gene. Germline V gene data show CDR1 as SNHLY and CDR2 as FYNNEI. The DNA for the CDR3 is TGTGCCAGCAGAAACACAGGGGGTGGTGGGGCCAACGTCCTGACTTTC. Protein: CASRNTGGGGANVLTF.